These 16 T cell receptor beta chains were sequenced from one sample in a study of lymphopenia after photon versus proton radiotherapy. The assay was immunoSEQ multiplex PCR, and TCRdb's table has in-frame clones only and misses some. The data show 60,000 or so clones, with approximately 90% seen just once and around 13% held by the top ten. This sample comprised peripheral blood, obtained from a patient treated with proton-based radiotherapy. The receptors derive from a man at least 80 years old with esophageal cancer.

The rearrangement uses TRBV7-6 and TRBJ2-7, with 8 bases that match TRBD1. V dropped 5 bases and J dropped 3; count of bases not matched to a gene: 6. The CDR3 runs 14 residues. CDR1 is SGHVS and CDR2 is FNYEAQ in the germline V gene. CDR3 nucleotides: TGTGCCAGCAGCGATGGGACAGGAGACTACGAGCAGTACTTC. It encodes CASSDGTGDYEQYF.

This chain joins TRBV7-9 and TRBJ2-1; tentatively, D is TRBD2 (5 bases). The germline V and J ends were trimmed by 4 bases and 10 bases, with 23 bases remaining between them. The length of the CDR3 is 16 residues. From germline, CDR1 is SEHNR and CDR2 FQNEAQ (reference sequence). CDR3 nucleotide sequence: TGTGCCAGCAGCTCAAAGGAGGCCCTTCAGGTTCGGGAGCAGTTCTTC. This translates into CASSSKEALQVREQFF.

V is TRBV13 and J is TRBJ1-5; 7 bases are a match to TRBD1. CDR1 PRHDT and CDR2 FYEKMQ come from the germline V gene (reference sequence). V gave up 0 bases and J gave up 7 bases; unmatched junction bases: 6. The length of the CDR3 is 15 residues. DNA for the CDR3: TGTGCCAGCAGCTTAGGTCGGCAGGGGGGGCAGCCCCAGCATTTT. It is translated as CASSLGRQGGQPQHF.

This clone occurred once. This chain joins TRBV10-3 and TRBJ2-2, with 8 bases aligning to TRBD2. The CDR3 consists of 14 residues. J was trimmed by 5 bases and V by 6 bases; bases with no gene match: 5. Germline assignment: CDR1 ENHRY and CDR2 SYGVKD. The DNA for the CDR3 is TGTGCCATCAGCGGACTAGCAGATACCGGGGAGCTGTTTTTT. Its translation is CAISGLADTGELFF.

Written as DNA, the CDR3 is TGTGCCAGCAGCGTAGGGGACAGGGTAAACACTGAAGCTTTCTTT. Translated: CASSVGDRVNTEAFF. V usage is TRBV9 and J usage is TRBJ1-1, with 9 bases that match TRBD1. The CDR3 is made up of 15 amino acids. Germline V gene sequence: CDR1 SGDLS, CDR2 YYNGEE. The V and J ends lost 0 bases and 2 bases, in that order; junction bases with no gene match: 2.

The chain couples TRBV20-1 to TRBJ2-5, with D unclear. Trimming removed 1 base at V and 5 bases at J, with 5 bases between. Germline V lookup: CDR1 DFQATT, CDR2 SNEGSKA (reference sequence). The CDR3 extends over 11 amino acids. The CDR3 here is CSARAGETQYF. CDR3 in DNA: TGCAGTGCTAGAGCCGGGGAGACCCAGTACTTC.

There are a few counts of this clone. J is TRBJ2-5 and V is TRBV11-2, with 11 bases matching TRBD2. V shed 5 bases, J shed 5 bases, and the junction held 16 bases outside the gene matches. CDR3 length: 18 amino acids. The germline CDR1 and CDR2 sequences are SGHAT and FQNNGV. In nucleotides, the CDR3 is TGTGCCAGCAGCCCACCGGGGGGACTAGCGGTGCTTGGGGAGACCCAGTACTTC. Its protein is CASSPPGGLAVLGETQYF.

The chain employs TRBV7-6 and TRBJ1-5; D may be TRBD1 (5 bases). From germline, CDR1 is SGHVS and CDR2 FNYEAQ. Trimming cost V 5 bases and J 0 bases, with 14 bases left between them. The length of the CDR3 is 16 residues. CDR3 loop: CASSPQVGDSNQPQHF. CDR3 in DNA: TGTGCCAGCAGCCCCCAAGTGGGGGATAGCAATCAGCCCCAGCATTTT.

The genes are TRBV2 and TRBJ1-1; D remains ambiguous. Trimming took off 5 bases at V and 7 bases at J, with 8 bases between the two ends. CDR3 length: 11 residues. Germline CDR1 SNHLY, CDR2 FYNNEI. The CDR3 reads CASSYTIEAFF. The CDR3, as DNA: TGTGCCAGCAGTTACACTATTGAAGCTTTCTTT.

The chain combines TRBV18 with TRBJ2-3; 9 nucleotides align to TRBD2. The CDR3 sequence is 15 residues long. Trimming cost V 5 bases and J 6 bases; bases outside gene matches: 9. CDR1 is KGHSH, CDR2 LQKENI, per germline. CDR3 residues: CASSTSGGHRDTQYF. DNA for the CDR3: TGTGCCAGCTCAACGAGCGGGGGGCACCGGGATACGCAGTATTTT.

This clone has only a few counts. The chain combines TRBV15 with TRBJ1-5, with D unclear. Germline assignment: CDR1 LNHNV and CDR2 YYDKDF (reference sequence). The CDR3 covers 14 residues. The V and J ends lost 0 bases and 12 bases respectively, with 15 bases between them. The CDR3 protein is CATSRDAVSSDQHF. In DNA, the CDR3 is TGTGCCACCAGCAGAGACGCGGTTTCCTCAGACCAGCATTTT.

As regards this clone: Other DNA sequences in the same sample also yield this CDR3. This chain uses TRBV19 with TRBJ1-1; D possibly corresponds to TRBD1 (5 bases). V was shortened by 5 bases and J by 1 base, with 8 bases between the two germline ends. Germline V gene lookup returns CDR1 LNHDA and CDR2 SQIVND (reference sequence). The CDR3 has 13 residues. The CDR3 nucleotides read TGTGCCAGTAGTTCGACAGCGAACACTGAAGCTTTCTTT. This codes for CASSSTANTEAFF. The full variable domain, completed using reference TRBV19 and TRBJ1-1, is DGGITQSPKYLFRKEGQNVTLSCEQNLNHDAMYWYRQDPGQGLRLIYYSQIVNDFQKGDIAEGYSVSREKKESFPLTVTSAQKNPTAFYLCASSSTANTEAFFGQGTRLTVV.

The J gene is TRBJ1-2, the V gene TRBV6-1, with 11 bases identical to TRBD1. The germline CDR1 and CDR2 sequences are MNHNS and SASEGT. V trimming: 6 bases; J trimming: 7 bases; junction bases outside the gene matches: 7. This CDR3 is built from 14 residues. The CDR3 sequence: CASSSAGTGGGYTF. CDR3 coding DNA: TGTGCCAGCAGCTCCGCCGGGACAGGGGGTGGCTACACCTTC.

The chain links TRBV7-9 to TRBJ1-2; 7 bases line up with TRBD1. CDR3 size: 14 residues. V shed 5 bases and J 2 bases; nucleotides not matched to a gene: 5. Germline V CDR1 and CDR2: SEHNR, FQNEAQ (reference sequence). For the CDR3, the DNA is TGTGCCAGCAGCGCCCCGGGACAGAACTATGGCTACACCTTC. Its translation: CASSAPGQNYGYTF. The variable domain in full, with the rest retrieved from reference TRBV7-9 and TRBJ1-2, is DTGVSQNPRHKITKRGQNVTFRCDPISEHNRLYWYRQTLGQGPEFLTYFQNEAQLEKSRLLSDRFSAERPKGSFSTLEIQRTEQGDSAMYLCASSAPGQNYGYTFGSGTRLTVV.

This clone was detected only a few times. This chain uses TRBV19 with TRBJ2-5; the D is unclear. Trimming left V 8 bases short and J 1 base short, with 8 bases between. Germline V gives CDR1 LNHDA, CDR2 SQIVND (reference sequence). The length of the CDR3 is 12 residues. CDR3: CASSGSQETQYF. The CDR3 nucleotides are TGTGCCAGTTCAGGTTCCCAAGAGACCCAGTACTTC.

The V and J genes are TRBV11-2 and TRBJ2-7; D may be TRBD1 or TRBD2 (7 bases each). This CDR3 is built from 14 residues. V lost 1 base and J 5 bases, leaving 12 bases between the germline ends. Germline assignment: CDR1 SGHAT and CDR2 FQNNGV. CDR3 loop: CASSLGAGGDEQYF. In nucleotides, the CDR3 is TGTGCCAGCAGCTTAGGGGCAGGGGGGGACGAGCAGTACTTC.